This T cell receptor beta chain stems from a study of shared clonotypes between healthy human individuals. This clone was seen a handful of times. No antigen is known for it. CDR3 length: 13 residues. Germline assignment: CDR1 SEHNR and CDR2 FQNEAQ (reference sequence). Trimming cost V 11 bases and J 1 base, with 14 bases left between them. Sequencing used immunoSEQ multiplex PCR; TCRdb keeps in-frame clones, though not all of them. The table includes about 1.9 million clones, around 93% detected once. CD45RO-negative cells were positively selected for CCR7, leaving out terminally differentiated effector memory CD45RA+ cells. Findings and caveats of the study: Investigators collected only blood, and repertoires in tissues likely differ. The generation probabilities recorded for non-shared clonotypes fell below those of clonotypes shared by all four donors. Naive subsets tended to show greater estimated richness than memory subsets.

The sample consisted of naive CD8+ T cells from PBMCs. The chain recombines TRBV7-9 with TRBJ1-1, with D unclear. The sequence came from a man between 18 and 29 years old in good health. Some clones in this sample may be carry-over from other donors' samples. The CDR3 DNA reads as TGTGCCCTTGGTCGGCAGCAGAACACTGAAGCTTTCTTT. Translation: CALGRQQNTEAFF.